This T cell receptor beta chain was observed in a study of blood T cell repertoires in COVID-19. Study background: COVID-19 samples from acute and convalescent phases originated in the United States, Italy and Spain.

This clone was seen more than once but under ten times. Clones were read by immunoSEQ multiplex PCR, and TCRdb kept only the in-frame ones, dropping some. The table lists 200,000 to 300,000 clones, 75% to 90% of them singletons. V shed 5 bases and J shed 3 bases, with 10 bases lying between them. The CDR3 covers 14 residues. CDR1 MNHEY and CDR2 SMNVEV come from the germline V gene (reference sequence). V and J are TRBV27 and TRBJ2-2; the D gene is possibly TRBD2 (7 bases). The TCR comes from a woman aged 40-49 years who had recovered from COVID-19. The specimen sequenced was peripheral blood. CDR3 in amino acids: CASSQGRDTGELFF. CDR3 sequence (DNA): TGTGCCAGCAGTCAGGGGAGGGACACCGGGGAGCTGTTTTTT.